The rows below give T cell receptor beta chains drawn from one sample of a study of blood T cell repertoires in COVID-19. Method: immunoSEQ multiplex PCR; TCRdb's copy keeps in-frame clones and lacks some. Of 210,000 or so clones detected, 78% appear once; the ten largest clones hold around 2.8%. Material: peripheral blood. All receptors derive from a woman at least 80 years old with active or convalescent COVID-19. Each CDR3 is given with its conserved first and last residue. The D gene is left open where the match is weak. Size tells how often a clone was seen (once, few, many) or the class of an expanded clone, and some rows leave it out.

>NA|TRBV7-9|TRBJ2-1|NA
CASSLAPGNEQFF
TGTGCCAGCAGCTTAGCGCCCGGCAATGAGCAGTTCTTC
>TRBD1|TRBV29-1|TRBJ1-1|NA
CSVWTGGVVNTEAFF
TGCAGCGTTTGGACAGGGGGCGTTGTGAACACTGAAGCTTTCTTT
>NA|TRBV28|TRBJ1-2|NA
CASRERTARGLRGYGYTF
TGTGCCAGCAGGGAAAGGACAGCGAGAGGCTTGAGGGGCTATGGCTACACCTTC
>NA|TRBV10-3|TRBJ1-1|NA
CAIRTGTENTEAFF
TGTGCCATCAGAACCGGGACTGAGAACACTGAAGCTTTCTTT
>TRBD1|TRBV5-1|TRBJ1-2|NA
CASSQNSGTGVKSYGYTF
TGCGCCAGCAGCCAGAATTCCGGGACAGGGGTCAAGAGCTATGGCTACACCTTC
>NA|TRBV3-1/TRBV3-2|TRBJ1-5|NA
CASSQGPQPQHF
TGTGCCAGCAGCCAAGGGCCTCAGCCCCAGCATTTT
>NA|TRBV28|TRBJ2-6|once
CASSSGSSGANVLTF
TGTGCCAGCAGTTCGGGGTCCTCTGGGGCCAACGTCCTGACTTTC
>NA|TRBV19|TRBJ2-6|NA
CASSLSRVSGANVLTF
TGTGCCAGTAGTCTCTCCCGGGTCTCTGGGGCCAACGTCCTGACTTTC
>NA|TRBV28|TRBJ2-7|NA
CASSVAGSNVEQYF
TGTGCCAGCAGTGTGGCGGGCAGCAACGTCGAGCAGTACTTC
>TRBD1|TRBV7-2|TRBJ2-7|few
CASSATGSSSYEQYF
TGTGCCAGCAGCGCGACAGGGTCGTCCTCCTACGAGCAGTACTTC
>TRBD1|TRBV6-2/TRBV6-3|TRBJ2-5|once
CASSYAGTAQETQYF
TGTGCCAGCAGTTACGCCGGGACAGCTCAAGAGACCCAGTACTTC
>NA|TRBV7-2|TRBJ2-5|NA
CASSPLRSQETQYF
TGTGCCAGCAGCCCCCTCCGGAGCCAAGAGACCCAGTACTTC
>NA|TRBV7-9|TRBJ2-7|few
CASSQGNPYEQYF
TGTGCCAGCAGTCAGGGCAATCCCTACGAGCAGTACTTC
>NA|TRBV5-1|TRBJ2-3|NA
CASRPPGGTDTQYF
TGCGCCAGCAGGCCACCCGGGGGCACAGATACGCAGTATTTT
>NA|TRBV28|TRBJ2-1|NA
CASSLWSSYNEQFF
TGTGCCAGCAGTTTGTGGAGCTCCTACAATGAGCAGTTCTTC
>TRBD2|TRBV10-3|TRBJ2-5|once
CAISDLPGEGQETQYF
TGTGCCATCAGTGATCTCCCGGGGGAGGGCCAAGAGACCCAGTACTTC
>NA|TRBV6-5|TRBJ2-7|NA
CASIPRGRGSYEQYF
TGTGCCAGCATCCCTAGGGGCAGGGGCTCCTACGAGCAGTACTTC
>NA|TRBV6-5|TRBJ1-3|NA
CASSYQGLAGNTIYF
TGTGCCAGCAGTTACCAGGGGCTGGCTGGAAACACCATATATTTT
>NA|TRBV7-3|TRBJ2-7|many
CASSLSGGQSYEQYF
TGTGCCAGCAGCTTAAGCGGGGGACAAAGCTACGAGCAGTACTTC
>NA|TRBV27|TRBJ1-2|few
CASSLSGLKANYGYTF
TGTGCCAGCAGTTTATCGGGACTCAAGGCGAACTATGGCTACACCTTC
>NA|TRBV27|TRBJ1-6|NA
CASSNSGRSYNSPLHF
TGTGCCAGCAGTAACAGTGGAAGGTCCTATAATTCACCCCTCCACTTT
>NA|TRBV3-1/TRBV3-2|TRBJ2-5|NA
CASSQETGEETQYF
TGTGCCAGCAGCCAAGAAACGGGGGAAGAGACCCAGTACTTC
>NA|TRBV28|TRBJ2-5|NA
CASSLVSPGQRIGEETQYF
TGTGCCAGCAGTTTAGTAAGCCCGGGACAACGGATTGGGGAAGAGACCCAGTACTTC
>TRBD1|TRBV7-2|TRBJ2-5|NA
CASSSAPGQGRETQYF
TGTGCCAGCAGCTCGGCCCCGGGACAGGGGAGGGAGACCCAGTACTTC
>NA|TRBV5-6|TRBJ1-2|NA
CASSWAPTTDYGYTF
TGTGCCAGCAGCTGGGCCCCTACGACAGACTATGGCTACACCTTC
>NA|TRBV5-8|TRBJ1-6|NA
CASSLEGDSNSPLHF
TGTGCCAGCAGCTTGGAGGGGGATTCTAATTCACCCCTCCACTTT
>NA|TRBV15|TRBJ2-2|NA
CATSRAMNTGELFF
TGTGCCACCAGCAGAGCCATGAACACCGGGGAGCTGTTTTTT
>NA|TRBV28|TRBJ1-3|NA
CASSSEGAGNTIYF
TGTGCCAGCAGTTCTGAGGGGGCTGGAAACACCATATATTTT
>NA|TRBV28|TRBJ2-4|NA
CASSPLIGKGRAKNIQYF
TGTGCCAGCAGTCCCCTTATCGGGAAGGGTCGGGCCAAAAACATTCAGTACTTC
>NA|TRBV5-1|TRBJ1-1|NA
CASGNKQGGDTEAFF
TGCGCCAGCGGAAATAAACAGGGTGGGGACACTGAAGCTTTCTTT
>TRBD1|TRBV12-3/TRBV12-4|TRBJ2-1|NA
CASSRQGNEQFF
TGTGCCAGCAGTAGACAGGGCAATGAGCAGTTCTTC